This TCR beta chain was sequenced in a study of OX40 agonist ivuxolimab in advanced cancers. Study background: Dose-escalation patients suffered from hepatocellular carcinoma, melanoma, renal cell or head and neck cancer. Study-level findings and limits: The 0.1-3.0 mg/kg partial responders had among the lowest clonal expansion. More expanded clones were found, on average, in CD8+ than in CD4+ T cells.

The assay was immunoSEQ multiplex PCR, and TCRdb's table has in-frame clones only and misses some. The sample holds roughly 90,000 clones, about 90% seen once. Concerning this clone itself: What it binds is unknown.

J was trimmed by 2 bases and V by 2 bases; bases with no gene match: 2. This CDR3 has 15 amino acids. Germline V gene data show CDR1 as MNHEY and CDR2 as SMNVEV (reference sequence). The sequencing here drew on CD4+ or CD8+ T cells sorted from blood, taken in a trial of the OX40 agonist ivuxolimab. The chain recombines TRBV27 with TRBJ2-7; 11 nucleotides match TRBD2. The source is an adult with an advanced solid tumor such as melanoma, head and neck, liver or kidney cancer. The CDR3 sequence: CASSLKLAGAYEQYF. DNA of the CDR3: TGTGCCAGCAGTTTAAAACTAGCGGGAGCCTACGAGCAGTACTTC.